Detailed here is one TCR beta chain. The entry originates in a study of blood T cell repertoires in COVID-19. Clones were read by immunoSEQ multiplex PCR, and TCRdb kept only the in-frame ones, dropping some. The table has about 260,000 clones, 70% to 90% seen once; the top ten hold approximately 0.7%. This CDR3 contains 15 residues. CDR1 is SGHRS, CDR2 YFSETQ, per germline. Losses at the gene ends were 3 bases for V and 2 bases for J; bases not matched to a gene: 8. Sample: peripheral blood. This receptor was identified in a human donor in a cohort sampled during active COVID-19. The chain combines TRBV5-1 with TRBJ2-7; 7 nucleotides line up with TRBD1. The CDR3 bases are TGCGCCAGCAGCTGGGGACGAGGGGGCGCCTACGAGCAGTACTTC. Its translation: CASSWGRGGAYEQYF. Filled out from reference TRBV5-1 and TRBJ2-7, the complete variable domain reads KAGVTQTPRYLIKTRGQQVTLSCSPISGHRSVSWYQQTPGQGLQFLFEYFSETQRNKGNFPGRFSGRQFSNSRSEMNVSTLELGDSALYLCASSWGRGGAYEQYFGPGTRLTVT.